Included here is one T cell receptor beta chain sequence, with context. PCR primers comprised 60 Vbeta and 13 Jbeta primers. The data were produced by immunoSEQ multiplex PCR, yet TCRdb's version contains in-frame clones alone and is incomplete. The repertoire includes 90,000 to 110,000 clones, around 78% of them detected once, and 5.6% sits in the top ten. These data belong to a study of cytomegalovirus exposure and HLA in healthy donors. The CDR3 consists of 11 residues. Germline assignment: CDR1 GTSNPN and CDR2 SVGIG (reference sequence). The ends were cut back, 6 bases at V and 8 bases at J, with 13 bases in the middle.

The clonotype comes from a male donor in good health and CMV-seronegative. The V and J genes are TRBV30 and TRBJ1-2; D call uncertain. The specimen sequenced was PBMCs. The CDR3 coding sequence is TGTGCCTGCCAATCCACAGCCGGCTACACCTTC. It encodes CACQSTAGYTF.